Included here is one T cell receptor beta chain sequence, with context. Its antigen is not known. CDR3 length: 13 residues. Trimming shortened V by 5 bases and J by 5 bases, and 10 bases separated the two germline ends. From germline, CDR1 is MNHNY and CDR2 SVGAGI (reference sequence). This sample stems from a study of response to subunit inactivated influenza vaccine. MiXCR, applied by TCRdb to the RT-PCR reads, yields one record per CDR3 protein. The top ten clones hold roughly 24% of a sample with approximately 200,000 distinct CDR3 sequences, 14% of them seen once. Study conclusions and caveats: The authors offered the suggestion that each seasonal influenza vaccination recruits few new T cells.

This specimen was CD8+ T cells sorted from PBMCs, taken 4 to 6 days after vaccination. The rearrangement links TRBV6-6 to TRBJ2-4; weak D call: TRBD1 (6 bases). This clonotype was sampled from a man aged 50 or older who received an inactivated influenza vaccine. The CDR3 protein is CASSGQFQNIQYF. DNA of the CDR3: TGTGCCAGCAGTGGACAGTTTCAAAACATTCAGTACTTC.